A single sample gave rise to the 30 T cell receptor beta chains below, sequenced in a study of blood T cell repertoires in COVID-19. Using immunoSEQ multiplex PCR, the repertoire was profiled, and TCRdb retains in-frame clones only, with some absent. The data contain about 480,000 clones, approximately 88% of them singletons. The specimen sequenced was PBMCs or T cells enriched from blood (not recorded which). These receptors were obtained from a woman aged 40 to 49 who had recovered from COVID-19.

Only one count was recorded for this clone. The chain is built from TRBV21-1 and TRBJ2-6; TRBD2 is the table's D call and was not checked against the DNA. TRBV21-1 represents a pseudogene. The CDR3 runs 14 residues. DNA of the CDR3: TGTGCCAGCAGACCGGGGACTGGGGCCAACGTCCTGACTTTC. Protein sequence: CASRPGTGANVLTF.

The chain carries TRBV15 and TRBJ2-1; TRBD2 aligns across 7 bases. Germline V gene lookup returns CDR1 LNHNV and CDR2 YYDKDF (reference sequence). V lost 1 base to trimming and J lost 7 bases; unmatched junction nucleotides: 1. CDR3 length equals 13 residues. The CDR3 protein is CATSRVRENEQFF. Written as DNA, the CDR3 is TGTGCCACCAGCAGAGTGCGGGAGAATGAGCAGTTCTTC.

J is TRBJ2-1 and V is TRBV19; D perhaps matches TRBD2 (5 bases). CDR1 LNHDA and CDR2 SQIVND come from the germline V gene (reference sequence). The V end was cut by 0 bases, the J end by 5 bases, with 17 bases between. The CDR3 spans 17 residues. CDR3 protein: CASSIDLSRRSDNEQFF. CDR3 sequence (DNA): TGTGCCAGTAGTATAGATCTCTCCAGGAGGTCGGACAATGAGCAGTTCTTC.

The chain carries TRBV12-3 or TRBV12-4 and TRBJ1-4, with D unresolved. V dropped 6 bases and J dropped 8 bases, with 10 bases sitting between them. This CDR3 region has 12 residues. As DNA, the CDR3 is TGTGCCAGCAGCCCAGAATCGGAAAAACTGTTTTTT. As protein: CASSPESEKLFF.

The chain is built from TRBV2 and TRBJ2-7, with D unclear. Trimming pared 6 bases from V and 0 bases from J, leaving 15 bases between. CDR1 and CDR2 (germline): SNHLY, FYNNEI. The CDR3 has 15 residues. The CDR3 sequence is CASRVTSLSSYEQYF. The CDR3 bases are TGTGCCAGCAGGGTAACGTCATTGAGCTCCTACGAGCAGTACTTC.

In this sample, this clone turned up a few times. The rearrangement joins TRBV5-1 to TRBJ2-1, with D possibly being TRBD1 (6 bases). Germline CDR1 SGHRS, CDR2 YFSETQ. The V end lost 4 bases, the J end lost 7 bases, and 15 bases lay between the germline ends. The CDR3 has 14 amino acids. CDR3 nucleotide sequence: TGCGCCAGCAGCCCGGACAGAGCCACGAATGAGCAGTTCTTC. This encodes CASSPDRATNEQFF.

V and J are TRBV15 and TRBJ2-7; maybe TRBD2 (5 bases). CDR3 length equals 15 residues. The germline V gene has CDR1 LNHNV and CDR2 YYDKDF (reference sequence). V lost 5 bases, J lost 2 bases, and 16 bases lay in between. The CDR3 region is CATSGWERGPYEQYF. DNA of the CDR3: TGTGCCACCAGCGGATGGGAGCGAGGACCCTACGAGCAGTACTTC.

The CDR3 loop reads CASSSLGRSTDTQYF. In nucleotides, the CDR3 is TGTGCCAGCAGTTCCCTGGGCCGTAGCACAGATACGCAGTATTTT. The V call is TRBV27, the J call TRBJ2-3; D gene unclear. The length of the CDR3 is 15 residues. Trimming shortened V by 4 bases and J by 0 bases, and 11 bases separated the two germline ends. The V gene's germline CDR1 is MNHEY and CDR2 SMNVEV (reference sequence).

The J gene is TRBJ2-2, the V gene TRBV7-6, with 8 bases fitting TRBD2. The CDR3 consists of 15 residues. CDR1 SGHVS and CDR2 FNYEAQ come from the germline V gene. The V segment lost 5 bases and the J segment 2 bases; nucleotides outside the gene matches: 4. The CDR3 nucleotides are TGTGCCAGCAGCCTAAGCGGGGGAAACACCGGGGAGCTGTTTTTT. Encoded protein: CASSLSGGNTGELFF.

Regarding this clone: A much larger clonotype is one base distant, so this may be a read error. In DNA form, the CDR3 reads TGTGCCAGCAGACCGACAGGGGGCGGTTCACCCCTCCACTTT. As protein: CASRPTGGGSPLHF. This rearrangement joins TRBV6-5 to TRBJ1-6; 10 bases are a match to TRBD1. From germline, CDR1 is MNHEY and CDR2 SVGAGI. The ends lost 6 bases at V and 9 bases at J; junction bases unmatched: 5. The CDR3 consists of 14 residues.

The V call is TRBV7-8, the J call TRBJ2-5; 9 nucleotides agree with TRBD2. Germline trimming cut 5 bases from V and 5 bases from J; bases unmatched to any gene: 12. Per germline, CDR1 SGHVS and CDR2 FQNEAQ. The CDR3 runs 16 residues. CDR3 loop: CASSESSGRGGETQYF. DNA for the CDR3: TGTGCCAGCAGCGAAAGTAGCGGGAGAGGGGGGGAGACCCAGTACTTC.

The chain uses TRBV6-1 and TRBJ1-1, with TRBD1 matching over 8 bases. Trimming removed 3 bases from V and 4 bases from J; junction bases left unmatched: 10. This CDR3 spans 16 amino acids. Germline CDR1 is MNHNS and CDR2 is SASEGT. This CDR3 reads CASSDDRGEGATEAFF. Here the CDR3 DNA reads TGTGCCAGCAGTGACGACAGGGGCGAGGGGGCCACTGAAGCTTTCTTT.

The gene calls are TRBV7-9 and TRBJ2-7; TRBD1 is a possible D gene (6 bases). CDR3 length: 14 amino acids. Trimming left V 2 bases short and J 2 bases short, with 10 bases between. Germline CDR1 reads SEHNR; CDR2 reads FQNEAQ (reference sequence). The CDR3 bases are TGTGCCAGCAGCTTACTAGGACAGACCTACGAGCAGTACTTC. Translation: CASSLLGQTYEQYF.

This clone was recorded once. The chain carries TRBV10-3 and TRBJ2-5; TRBD2 might be the D (6 bases). Germline CDR1 ENHRY, CDR2 SYGVKD. Trimming took 10 bases from V and 2 from J, leaving 11 bases between them. The CDR3 is made up of 12 amino acids. CDR3: CATKDYQETQYF. CDR3 in DNA: TGTGCCACCAAGGACTATCAAGAGACCCAGTACTTC.

This chain uses TRBV27 with TRBJ2-7; 10 bases match TRBD2. Germline V gene sequence: CDR1 MNHEY, CDR2 SMNVEV (reference sequence). The CDR3 consists of 15 residues. Trimming cost V 3 bases and J 3 bases; bases outside gene matches: 5. The CDR3 spells CASSFSLAGDYEQYF. CDR3 DNA sequence: TGTGCCAGCAGTTTTTCGCTAGCGGGAGACTACGAGCAGTACTTC.

The chain has TRBV30 and TRBJ2-1; maybe TRBD1 (5 bases). The V gene's germline CDR1 is GTSNPN and CDR2 SVGIG (reference sequence). CDR3 size: 18 residues. Trimming left V 5 bases short and J 1 base short, with 24 bases between. This CDR3 is CAWDTASQRGNSYNEQFF. DNA of the CDR3: TGTGCCTGGGACACCGCCTCCCAAAGGGGTAATTCCTACAATGAGCAGTTCTTC.

V and J are TRBV27 and TRBJ1-1; 10 positions match TRBD1. Germline CDR1 reads MNHEY; CDR2 reads SMNVEV (reference sequence). The CDR3 is made up of 15 amino acids. Trimming at V came to 2 bases and at J to 7 bases, leaving 7 bases not matched to a gene. In DNA, the CDR3 is TGTGCCAGCAGTTTACAGGACAGGGGGGTTGGTGAAGCTTTCTTT. It is translated as CASSLQDRGVGEAFF.

This chain joins TRBV5-1 and TRBJ2-2; 8 bases line up with TRBD2. The V gene's germline CDR1 is SGHRS and CDR2 YFSETQ. The V segment lost 5 bases and the J segment 5 bases; nucleotides outside the gene matches: 11. The CDR3 totals 16 residues. This CDR3 is CASSLQGLARTGELFF. Here the CDR3 DNA reads TGCGCCAGCAGTTTGCAAGGACTAGCTCGAACCGGGGAGCTGTTTTTT.

The chain couples TRBV15 to TRBJ2-5; 7 nucleotides line up with TRBD1. The CDR3 totals 16 residues. J was trimmed by 7 bases and V by 4 bases; bases with no gene match: 15. The germline V gene encodes CDR1 LNHNV and CDR2 YYDKDF (reference sequence). CDR3 DNA sequence: TGTGCCACCAGCAACAATTTAGGGGGACAGAATCCGACCCAGTACTTC. This sequence encodes CATSNNLGGQNPTQYF.

The chain combines TRBV5-1 with TRBJ2-5; 9 bases line up with TRBD2. Germline V lookup: CDR1 SGHRS, CDR2 YFSETQ. The CDR3 sequence is 18 residues long. The V segment lost 4 bases and the J segment 1 base; nucleotides outside the gene matches: 14. CDR3 bases: TGCGCCAGCAGCCGGGACGTTGGTGAGCGGGGGGTCCAAGAGACCCAGTACTTC. The encoded protein is CASSRDVGERGVQETQYF.

The CDR3 loop reads CASSYITTGTGDGYTF. In nucleotides, the CDR3 is TGCGCCAGCAGCTATATTACAACCGGGACAGGGGATGGCTACACCTTC. The genes are TRBV5-1 and TRBJ1-2; 10 positions agree with TRBD1. Germline loops: CDR1 SGHRS, CDR2 YFSETQ. CDR3 size: 16 residues. V lost 3 bases and J lost 6; bases outside the gene matches: 11.

V usage is TRBV27 and J usage is TRBJ1-1; D is ambiguous. CDR3 length equals 14 residues. Germline CDR1 MNHEY, CDR2 SMNVEV (reference sequence). V was pared by 5 bases and J by 3 bases, with 13 bases between. The CDR3: CASSLGLTYTEAFF. The CDR3 DNA is TGTGCCAGCAGTCTCGGACTGACCTACACTGAAGCTTTCTTT.

The chain links TRBV5-4 to TRBJ2-7; tentatively, D is TRBD1 (5 bases). The germline CDR1 and CDR2 sequences are SGHNT and YYREEE (reference sequence). Trimming shortened V by 0 bases and J by 4 bases, and 14 bases separated the two germline ends. The CDR3 loop spans 15 amino acids. The CDR3 here is CASSLGGVGVYEQYF. For the CDR3, the DNA is TGTGCCAGCAGCTTGGGTGGGGTAGGGGTATACGAGCAGTACTTC.

This CDR3 is CASKADNSPLHF. Written as DNA, the CDR3 is TGTGCCAGCAAAGCTGATAATTCACCCCTCCACTTT. The chain joins TRBV7-9 to TRBJ1-6; D unresolved. Looked up from germline, CDR1 is SEHNR and CDR2 is FQNEAQ (reference sequence). This CDR3 has 12 residues. V lost 7 bases and J 5 bases, leaving 6 bases between the germline ends.

The chain employs TRBV5-4 and TRBJ1-1, with D maybe TRBD1 (5 bases). The germline V gene has CDR1 SGHNT and CDR2 YYREEE (reference sequence). Trimming pared 0 bases from V and 0 bases from J, leaving 9 bases between. The CDR3 covers 15 residues. The CDR3 reads CASSLVQAMNTEAFF. The CDR3 DNA sequence: TGTGCCAGCAGCTTGGTACAGGCAATGAACACTGAAGCTTTCTTT.

The rearrangement joins TRBV2 to TRBJ2-1, with 13 positions matching TRBD2. V shed 6 bases and J 6 bases; nucleotides not matched to a gene: 8. Germline CDR1 SNHLY, CDR2 FYNNEI. There are 16 residues in the CDR3. The CDR3 DNA reads TGTGCCAGCAGGTACCCGGGACTAGCGGGACCCAATGAGCAGTTCTTC. This codes for CASRYPGLAGPNEQFF. Full variable domain (remainder filled in from reference TRBV2 and TRBJ2-1): EPEVTQTPSHQVTQMGQEVILRCVPISNHLYFYWYRQILGQKVEFLVSFYNNEISEKSEIFDDQFSVERPDGSNFTLKIRSTKLEDSAMYFCASRYPGLAGPNEQFFGPGTRLTVL.

This clone came up once. The chain joins TRBV19 to TRBJ1-1; D unclear. The length of the CDR3 is 14 residues. Per germline, CDR1 LNHDA and CDR2 SQIVND (reference sequence). The V end was cut by 1 base, the J end by 13 bases, with 19 bases between. The chain's CDR3 is CASSIGPGNPFGFF. In DNA, the CDR3 is TGTGCCAGTAGTATAGGGCCGGGGAACCCATTCGGTTTCTTT. Full variable domain (outside the CDR3, taken from reference TRBV19 and TRBJ1-1): DGGITQSPKYLFRKEGQNVTLSCEQNLNHDAMYWYRQDPGQGLRLIYYSQIVNDFQKGDIAEGYSVSREKKESFPLTVTSAQKNPTAFYLCASSIGPGNPFGFFGQGTRLTVV.

V and J are TRBV3-1 (or the pseudogene TRBV3-2) and TRBJ2-2; TRBD2 is a possible D gene (5 bases). V lost 2 bases and J lost 3, with 13 bases in between. Looked up from germline, CDR1 is LGHDT and CDR2 is YNNKEL (reference sequence). The CDR3 consists of 16 residues. The CDR3 DNA follows: TGTGCCAGCAGCCAAAGGCTAGCTGCGGACACCGGGGAGCTGTTTTTT. The encoded protein is CASSQRLAADTGELFF.

This chain connects TRBV27 to TRBJ1-5; possibly TRBD1 for D (5 bases). V shed 6 bases and J shed 6 bases, with 21 bases lying between them. Germline V gene data show CDR1 as MNHEY and CDR2 as SMNVEV (reference sequence). CDR3 length equals 16 residues. The CDR3: CASSPSRGDWGQPQHF. DNA of the CDR3: TGTGCCAGCAGCCCATCCCGGGGGGATTGGGGTCAGCCCCAGCATTTT.

The chain links TRBV19 to TRBJ1-4; D is perhaps TRBD1 (5 bases). CDR1 LNHDA and CDR2 SQIVND come from the germline V gene (reference sequence). This CDR3 is 15 amino acids long. The ends were cut back, 8 bases at V and 8 bases at J, with 21 bases in the middle. This chain's CDR3 is CASGPLQAAREKLFF. The CDR3 region has the DNA TGTGCCAGTGGCCCTTTACAGGCCGCGCGGGAAAAACTGTTTTTT.